This paragraph reports one T cell receptor (beta chain). Germline trimming cut 8 bases from V and 0 bases from J; bases unmatched to any gene: 3. The germline CDR1 and CDR2 sequences are MNHEY and SMNVEV (reference sequence). The CDR3 is 14 amino acids. As it was prepared, the TCRbeta library received unique molecular identifiers. MiXCR, applied by TCRdb to the PCR reads, yields one record per CDR3 protein. The repertoire includes around 370,000 distinct CDR3 sequences, about 9.3% of them detected once, and roughly 2.5% sits in the top ten. This specimen comes from a study of T-cell reconstitution after alpha-beta-depleted transplantation in children.

Sample: PBMCs from the stem cell graft donor, taken from the stem cell graft. The chain carries TRBV27 and TRBJ2-7; TRBD2 aligns across 11 bases. This TCR was sampled from a human donor who donated a stem cell graft to a child with acute lymphoblastic leukemia. The chain's CDR3 is CASGLAGGSYEQYF. The CDR3 nucleotides are TGTGCCAGCGGGCTAGCGGGAGGCTCCTACGAGCAGTACTTC.